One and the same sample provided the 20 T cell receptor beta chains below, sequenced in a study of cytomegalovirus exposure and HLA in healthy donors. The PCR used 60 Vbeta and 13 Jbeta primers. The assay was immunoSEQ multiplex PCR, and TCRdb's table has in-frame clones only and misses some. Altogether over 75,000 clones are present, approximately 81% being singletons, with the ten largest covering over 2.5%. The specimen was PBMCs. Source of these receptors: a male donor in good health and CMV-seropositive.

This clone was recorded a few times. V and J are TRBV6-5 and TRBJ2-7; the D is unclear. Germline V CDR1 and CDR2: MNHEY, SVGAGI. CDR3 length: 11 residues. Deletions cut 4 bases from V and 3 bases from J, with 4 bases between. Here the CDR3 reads CASSSLYEQYF. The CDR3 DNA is TGTGCCAGCAGTTCCCTCTACGAGCAGTACTTC.

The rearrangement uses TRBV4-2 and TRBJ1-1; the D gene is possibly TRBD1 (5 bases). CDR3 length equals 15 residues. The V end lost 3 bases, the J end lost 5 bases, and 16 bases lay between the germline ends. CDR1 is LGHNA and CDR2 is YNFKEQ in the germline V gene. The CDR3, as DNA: TGTGCCAGCAGCCAGACGGGGGGGAAAGGGACTGAAGCTTTCTTT. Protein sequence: CASSQTGGKGTEAFF.

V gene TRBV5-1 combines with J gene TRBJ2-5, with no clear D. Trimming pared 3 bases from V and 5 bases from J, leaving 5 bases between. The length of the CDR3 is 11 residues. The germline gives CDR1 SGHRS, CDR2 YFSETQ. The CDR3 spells CASSYEETQYF. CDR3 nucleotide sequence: TGCGCCAGCAGCTACGAGGAGACCCAGTACTTC.

The chain's CDR3 is CASSLTSGVTDTQYF. CDR3 bases: TGCGCCAGCAGCCTAACTAGCGGGGTCACAGATACGCAGTATTTT. The gene calls are TRBV4-3 and TRBJ2-3; 10 bases match TRBD2. The CDR3 totals 15 residues. The germline V gene encodes CDR1 LGHNA and CDR2 YSLEER. The V and J ends lost 4 bases and 2 bases, in that order; junction bases with no gene match: 3.

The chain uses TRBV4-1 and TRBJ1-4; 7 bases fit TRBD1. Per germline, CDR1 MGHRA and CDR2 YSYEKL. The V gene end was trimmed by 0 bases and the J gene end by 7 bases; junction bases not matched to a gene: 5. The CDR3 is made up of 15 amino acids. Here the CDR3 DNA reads TGCGCCAGCAGCCAAGACCGACAGGGCCGTGAAAAACTGTTTTTT. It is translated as CASSQDRQGREKLFF.

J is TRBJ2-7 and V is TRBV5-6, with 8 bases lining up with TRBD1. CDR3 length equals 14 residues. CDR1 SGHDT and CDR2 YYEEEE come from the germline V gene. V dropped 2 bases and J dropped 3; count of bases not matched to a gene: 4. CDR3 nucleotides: TGTGCCAGCAGCTTTGGGACAGGCCACTACGAGCAGTACTTC. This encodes CASSFGTGHYEQYF.

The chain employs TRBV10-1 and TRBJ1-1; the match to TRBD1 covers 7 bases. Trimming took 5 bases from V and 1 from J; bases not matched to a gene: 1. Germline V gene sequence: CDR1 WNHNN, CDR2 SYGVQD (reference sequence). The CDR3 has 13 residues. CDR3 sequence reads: CASSRQGNTEAFF. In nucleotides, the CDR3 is TGCGCCAGCAGTCGACAGGGGAACACTGAAGCTTTCTTT.

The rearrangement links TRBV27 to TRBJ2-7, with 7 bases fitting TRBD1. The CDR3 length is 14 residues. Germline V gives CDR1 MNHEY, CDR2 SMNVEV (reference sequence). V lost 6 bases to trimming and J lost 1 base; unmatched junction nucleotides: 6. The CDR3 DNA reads TGTGCCAGCAGAGTGACAGGGACGTCCTACGAGCAGTACTTC. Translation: CASRVTGTSYEQYF.

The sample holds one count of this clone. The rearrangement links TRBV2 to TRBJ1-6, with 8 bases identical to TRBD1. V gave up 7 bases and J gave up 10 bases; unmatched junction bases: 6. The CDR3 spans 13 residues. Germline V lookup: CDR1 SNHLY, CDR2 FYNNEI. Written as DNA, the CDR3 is TGTGCCAGCACCGGACAGGGCCTCTCACCCCTCCACTTT. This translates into CASTGQGLSPLHF.

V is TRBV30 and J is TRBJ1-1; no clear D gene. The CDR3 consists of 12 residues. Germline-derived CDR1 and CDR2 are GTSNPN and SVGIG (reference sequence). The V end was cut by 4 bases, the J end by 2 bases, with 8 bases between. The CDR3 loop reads CAWMPGNTEAFF. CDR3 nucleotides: TGTGCCTGGATGCCAGGAAACACTGAAGCTTTCTTT. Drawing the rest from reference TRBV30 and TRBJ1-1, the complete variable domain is SQTIHQWPATLVQPVGSPLSLECTVEGTSNPNLYWYRQAAGRGLQLLFYSVGIGQISSEVPQNLSASRPQDRQFILSSKKLLLSDSGFYLCAWMPGNTEAFFGQGTRLTVV.

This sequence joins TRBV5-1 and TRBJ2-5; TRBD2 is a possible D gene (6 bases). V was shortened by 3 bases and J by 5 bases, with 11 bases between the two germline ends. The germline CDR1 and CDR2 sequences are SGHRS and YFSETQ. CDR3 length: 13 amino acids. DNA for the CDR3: TGCGCCAGCAGCTGGGACTTGGGGGAGACCCAGTACTTC. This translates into CASSWDLGETQYF. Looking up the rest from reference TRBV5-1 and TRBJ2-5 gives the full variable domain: KAGVTQTPRYLIKTRGQQVTLSCSPISGHRSVSWYQQTPGQGLQFLFEYFSETQRNKGNFPGRFSGRQFSNSRSEMNVSTLELGDSALYLCASSWDLGETQYFGPGTRLLVL.

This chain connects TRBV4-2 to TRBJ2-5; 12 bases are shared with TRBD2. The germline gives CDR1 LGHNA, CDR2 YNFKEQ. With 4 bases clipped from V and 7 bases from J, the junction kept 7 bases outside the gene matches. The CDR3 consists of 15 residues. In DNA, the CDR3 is TGTGCCAGCAGCCCAAGACTAGCGGGGGATGGGACCCAGTACTTC. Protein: CASSPRLAGDGTQYF.

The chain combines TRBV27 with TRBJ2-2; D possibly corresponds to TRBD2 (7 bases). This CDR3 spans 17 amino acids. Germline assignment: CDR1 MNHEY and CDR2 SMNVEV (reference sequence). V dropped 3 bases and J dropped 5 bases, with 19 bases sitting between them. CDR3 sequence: CASSFLGGQQGTGELFF. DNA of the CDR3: TGTGCCAGCAGTTTCTTGGGGGGGCAGCAGGGGACCGGGGAGCTGTTTTTT.

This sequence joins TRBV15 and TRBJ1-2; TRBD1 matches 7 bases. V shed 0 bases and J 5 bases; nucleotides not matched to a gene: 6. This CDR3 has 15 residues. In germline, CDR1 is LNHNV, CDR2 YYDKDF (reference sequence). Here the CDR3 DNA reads TGTGCCACCAGCAGAGATCGACAGGGACCGTATGGCTACACCTTC. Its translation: CATSRDRQGPYGYTF.

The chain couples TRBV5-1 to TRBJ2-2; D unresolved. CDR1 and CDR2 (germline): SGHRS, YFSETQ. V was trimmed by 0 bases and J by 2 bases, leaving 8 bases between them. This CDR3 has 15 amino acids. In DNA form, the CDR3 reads TGCGCCAGCAGCTTGGGACGGAGTAACACCGGGGAGCTGTTTTTT. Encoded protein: CASSLGRSNTGELFF.

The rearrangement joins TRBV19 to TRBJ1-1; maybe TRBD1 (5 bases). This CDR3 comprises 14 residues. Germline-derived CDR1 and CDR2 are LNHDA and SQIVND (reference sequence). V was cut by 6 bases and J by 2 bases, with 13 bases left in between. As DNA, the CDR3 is TGTGCCAGTAGAGTGGGGCACCTTAACACTGAAGCTTTCTTT. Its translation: CASRVGHLNTEAFF.

Written as DNA, the CDR3 is TGTGCCAGCAGTGAGAATAGCGGGGGCACAGATACGCAGTATTTT. Translated: CASSENSGGTDTQYF. The rearrangement joins TRBV6-4 to TRBJ2-3, with 8 bases aligning to TRBD2. Trimming removed 3 bases from V and 1 base from J; junction bases left unmatched: 3. Germline loops: CDR1 MRHNA, CDR2 SNTAGT. CDR3 length: 15 residues.

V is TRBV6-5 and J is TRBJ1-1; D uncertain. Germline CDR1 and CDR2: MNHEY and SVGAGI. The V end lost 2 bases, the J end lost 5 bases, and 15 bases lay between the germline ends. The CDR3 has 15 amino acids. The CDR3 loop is CASSYASSRGTEAFF. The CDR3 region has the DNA TGTGCCAGCAGTTACGCGAGCTCGAGAGGGACTGAAGCTTTCTTT.

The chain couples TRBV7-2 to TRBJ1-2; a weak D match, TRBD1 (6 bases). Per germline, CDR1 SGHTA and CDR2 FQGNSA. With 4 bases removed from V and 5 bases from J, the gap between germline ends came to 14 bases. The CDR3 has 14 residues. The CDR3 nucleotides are TGTGCCAGCAGCTCTAATCAGGGGCAGTATGGCTACACCTTC. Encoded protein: CASSSNQGQYGYTF.

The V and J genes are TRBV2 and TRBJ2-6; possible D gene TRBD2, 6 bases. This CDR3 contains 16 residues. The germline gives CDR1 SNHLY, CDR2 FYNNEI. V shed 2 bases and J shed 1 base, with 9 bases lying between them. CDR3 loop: CASSEQTRSGANVLTF. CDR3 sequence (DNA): TGTGCCAGCAGTGAACAGACTAGATCTGGGGCCAACGTCCTGACTTTC. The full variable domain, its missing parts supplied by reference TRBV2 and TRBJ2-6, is EPEVTQTPSHQVTQMGQEVILRCVPISNHLYFYWYRQILGQKVEFLVSFYNNEISEKSEIFDDQFSVERPDGSNFTLKIRSTKLEDSAMYFCASSEQTRSGANVLTFGAGSRLTVL.